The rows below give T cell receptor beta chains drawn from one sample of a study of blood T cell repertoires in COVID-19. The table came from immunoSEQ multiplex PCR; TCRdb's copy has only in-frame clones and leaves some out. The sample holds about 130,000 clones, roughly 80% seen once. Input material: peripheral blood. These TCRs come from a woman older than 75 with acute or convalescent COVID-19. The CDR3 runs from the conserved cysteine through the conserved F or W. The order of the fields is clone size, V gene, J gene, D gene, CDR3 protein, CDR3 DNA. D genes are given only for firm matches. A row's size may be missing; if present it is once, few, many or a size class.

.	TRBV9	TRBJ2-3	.	CASSVALLGGRVTDTQYF	TGTGCCAGCAGCGTAGCACTGCTCGGCGGTCGGGTCACAGATACGCAGTATTTT
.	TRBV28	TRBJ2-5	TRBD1	CASSLSGQGEETQYF	TGTGCCAGCAGTTTATCGGGACAGGGAGAGGAGACCCAGTACTTC
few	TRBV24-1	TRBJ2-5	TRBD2	CATSPGRSGGVQDPQYF	TGTGCCACCAGTCCCGGGCGAAGCGGGGGGGTACAAGATCCCCAGTACTTC
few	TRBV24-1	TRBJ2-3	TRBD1	CATSVGTGVTDTQYF	TGTGCCACCAGTGTGGGGACAGGGGTCACAGATACGCAGTATTTT
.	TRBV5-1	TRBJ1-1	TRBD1	CASSLGTGGEEAFF	TGCGCCAGCAGCTTGGGGACAGGGGGCGAGGAGGCTTTCTTT
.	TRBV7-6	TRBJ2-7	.	CASSLGIGTQTVSSYEQYF	TGTGCCAGCAGCTTAGGGATCGGGACACAGACCGTTTCGTCCTACGAGCAGTACTTC
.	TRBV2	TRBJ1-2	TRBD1	CASSPTGSYYGYTF	TGTGCCAGCAGCCCGACAGGGTCCTACTATGGCTACACCTTC
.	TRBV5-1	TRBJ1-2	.	CASSSRRQANYGYTF	TGCGCCAGCAGCTCCCGCCGACAGGCTAACTATGGCTACACCTTC
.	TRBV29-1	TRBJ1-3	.	CSVKRDQEGSGNTIYF	TGCAGCGTTAAGAGGGACCAGGAGGGCTCTGGAAACACCATATATTTT
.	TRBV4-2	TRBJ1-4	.	CASSQGTTGLEGKLFF	TGTGCCAGCAGCCAAGGAACCACAGGGTTGGAAGGAAAACTGTTTTTT
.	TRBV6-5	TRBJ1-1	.	CASSTGRREHFF	TGTGCCAGCAGTACGGGTAGGAGGGAGCATTTCTTT
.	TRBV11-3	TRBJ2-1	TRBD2	CASSLLLAGAGEQFF	TGTGCCAGCAGCTTATTACTAGCGGGGGCCGGGGAGCAGTTCTTC
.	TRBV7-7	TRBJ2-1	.	CASSLDRSNEQFF	TGTGCTAGCAGCCTAGACAGGTCCAATGAGCAGTTCTTC
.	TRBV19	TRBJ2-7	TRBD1	CASSTTGKKTYEQYF	TGTGCCAGTAGTACGACAGGGAAAAAAACCTACGAGCAGTACTTC
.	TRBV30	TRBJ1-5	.	CAWSPDSNQPQHF	TGTGCCTGGAGTCCAGATAGCAATCAGCCCCAGCATTTT
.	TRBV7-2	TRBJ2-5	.	CASSTQPLRVGETQYF	TGTGCCAGCAGCACACAACCACTCAGGGTAGGGGAGACCCAGTACTTC
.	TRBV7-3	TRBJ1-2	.	CASSLNRMREGYTF	TGTGCCAGCAGCTTAAATCGGATGAGGGAGGGCTACACCTTC
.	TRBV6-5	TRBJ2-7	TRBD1	CASSPQGVDEQYF	TGTGCCAGCAGCCCCCAGGGGGTGGACGAGCAGTACTTC
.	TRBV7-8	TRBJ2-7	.	CASSTRQGTYEQYF	TGTGCCAGCAGCACAAGGCAGGGCACCTACGAGCAGTACTTC
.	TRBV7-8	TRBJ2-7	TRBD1	CASSFLQGSYEQYF	TGTGCCAGCAGCTTCTTACAGGGGAGTTACGAGCAGTACTTC
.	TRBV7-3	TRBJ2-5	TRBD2	CASSSGLAEETQYF	TGTGCCAGCAGCTCGGGACTAGCGGAAGAGACCCAGTACTTC
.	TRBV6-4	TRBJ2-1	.	CASSDSSYSNEQFF	TGTGCCAGCAGTGACTCCTCCTATTCCAATGAGCAGTTCTTC
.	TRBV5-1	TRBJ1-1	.	CASSLYNSNTEAFF	TGCGCCAGCAGCTTATATAACTCGAACACTGAAGCTTTCTTT
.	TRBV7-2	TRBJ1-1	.	CASARRGTEAFF	TGTGCCAGCGCCAGACGGGGGACTGAAGCTTTCTTT
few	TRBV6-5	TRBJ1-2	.	CASSPGGNYGYTF	TGTGCCAGTTCGCCTGGGGGGAACTATGGCTACACCTTC
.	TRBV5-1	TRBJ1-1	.	CASSLGAANTEAFF	TGCGCCAGCAGCTTGGGCGCCGCGAACACTGAAGCTTTCTTT
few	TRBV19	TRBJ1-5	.	CASSDTHNQPQHF	TGTGCCAGTAGCGACACCCACAATCAGCCCCAGCATTTT
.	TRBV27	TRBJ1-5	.	CASSRGLTGQPQHF	TGTGCCAGCAGTCGAGGACTGACCGGGCAGCCCCAGCATTTT
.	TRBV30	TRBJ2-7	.	CAWSAPKTGPSSYEQYF	TGTGCCTGGAGTGCCCCAAAGACAGGCCCGAGCTCCTACGAGCAGTACTTC
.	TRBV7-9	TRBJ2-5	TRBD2	CASPYSVAGGPETQYF	TGTGCCAGCCCATATTCCGTGGCGGGGGGGCCGGAGACCCAGTACTTC
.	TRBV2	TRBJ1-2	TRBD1	CASRVQGDDGYTF	TGTGCCAGCAGGGTACAGGGGGACGATGGCTACACCTTC
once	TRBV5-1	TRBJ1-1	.	CASTWGGTNTEAFF	TGCGCCAGCACTTGGGGGGGTACTAACACTGAAGCTTTCTTT
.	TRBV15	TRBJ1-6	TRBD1	CATSREGQGNSPLHF	TGTGCCACCAGCAGAGAAGGACAGGGAAATTCACCCCTCCACTTT
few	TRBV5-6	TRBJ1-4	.	CASSEGLGRENEKLFF	TGTGCCAGCAGCGAAGGATTGGGGAGGGAAAATGAAAAACTGTTTTTT
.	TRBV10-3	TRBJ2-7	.	CAISVAVPGEQYF	TGTGCCATCAGTGTAGCGGTACCGGGAGAGCAGTACTTC
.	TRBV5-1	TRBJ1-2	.	CASSLGGINYGYTF	TGCGCCAGCAGCTTGGGAGGCATCAACTATGGCTACACCTTC
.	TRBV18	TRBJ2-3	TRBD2	CASSPHGGAESTDTQYF	TGTGCCAGCTCACCGCACGGGGGGGCGGAAAGCACAGATACGCAGTATTTT
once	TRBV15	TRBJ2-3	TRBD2	CATSRGRSGGYATQYF	TGTGCCACCAGCAGAGGCCGGAGCGGGGGGTACGCTACGCAGTATTTT
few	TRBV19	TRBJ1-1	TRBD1	CASSIGDSRPEAFF	TGTGCCAGTAGTATAGGGGACAGCCGTCCTGAAGCTTTCTTT
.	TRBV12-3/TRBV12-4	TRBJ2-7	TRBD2	CASSRGDEQYF	TGTGCCAGCAGCCGGGGGGACGAGCAGTACTTC
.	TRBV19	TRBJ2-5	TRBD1	CASSIGARTGGGGETQYF	TGTGCCAGTAGTATAGGGGCTAGGACAGGGGGCGGCGGAGAGACCCAGTACTTC
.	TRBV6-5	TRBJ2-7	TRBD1	CASSTGGEERREQYF	TGTGCCAGCAGCACAGGGGGCGAAGAACGGCGCGAGCAGTACTTC
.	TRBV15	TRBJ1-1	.	CATSGSRVNTEAFF	TGTGCCACCAGTGGTTCGCGGGTAAACACTGAAGCTTTCTTT